This T cell receptor beta chain was recovered during a study of early stage breast cancer tumors. Across the whole study: The ER+/PR+/HER2- tumors included 7 to 9 ductal and a handful of lobular carcinomas.

Using immunoSEQ multiplex PCR, the repertoire was profiled, and TCRdb retains in-frame clones only, with some absent. The sample consists of about 15,000 clones, 84% of them appearing once. Sampling of the adjacent normal breast tissue occurred 2-4 cm from the tumor. Material: normal breast tissue next to the tumor. The TCR comes from a person aged 30-39 years with breast cancer.

The CDR3: CASSLYGLGNTEAFF. CDR3 DNA sequence: TGCGCCAGCAGCTTATATGGACTGGGGAACACTGAAGCTTTCTTT. This chain connects TRBV5-1 to TRBJ1-1; D gene unclear. V lost 2 bases, J lost 1 base, and 12 bases lay in between. The CDR3 is 15 amino acids. CDR1 SGHRS and CDR2 YFSETQ come from the germline V gene. The complete variable domain, with remaining parts taken from reference TRBV5-1 and TRBJ1-1, reads KAGVTQTPRYLIKTRGQQVTLSCSPISGHRSVSWYQQTPGQGLQFLFEYFSETQRNKGNFPGRFSGRQFSNSRSEMNVSTLELGDSALYLCASSLYGLGNTEAFFGQGTRLTVV.